A single sample gave rise to the 20 T cell receptor beta chains below, sequenced in a study of beta chain features in type 1 diabetes. Expressed TCRB transcripts got sequenced, as all isolated RNA was reverse transcribed. TCRdb keeps only in-frame clones here, not all; method: immunoSEQ multiplex PCR. The sample lists fewer than 200,000 clones, less than 15% seen once, with 0.62% in the top ten. The material sequenced was central memory CD4+ T cells from blood. The source is a woman younger than 30 in good health.

The J gene is TRBJ2-2, the V gene TRBV7-2; weak D call: TRBD1 (5 bases). Germline CDR1 is SGHTA and CDR2 is FQGNSA. V dropped 1 base and J dropped 2 bases, with 5 bases sitting between them. The CDR3 consists of 14 residues. This chain's CDR3 is CASSLGTNTGELFF. Here the CDR3 DNA reads TGTGCCAGCAGCTTAGGGACAAACACCGGGGAGCTGTTTTTT.

The rearrangement joins TRBV7-9 to TRBJ1-1, with 9 bases matching TRBD1. CDR1 SEHNR and CDR2 FQNEAQ come from the germline V gene (reference sequence). This CDR3 contains 14 residues. J lost 10 bases, V lost 7 bases, and 13 bases had no gene match. In DNA, the CDR3 is TGTGCCAGCAACGATTCTACAGGGGGCTCGGGAGCTTTCTTT. It translates to CASNDSTGGSGAFF.

The chain links TRBV19 to TRBJ1-2, with D perhaps matching TRBD1 (6 bases). The CDR3 has 13 residues. CDR1 LNHDA and CDR2 SQIVND come from the germline V gene (reference sequence). Between the trimmed V and J ends, which lost 3 bases and 7 bases, there was a span of 12 bases. The CDR3 reads CASSIAGAGGYTF. The CDR3 DNA follows: TGTGCCAGTAGTATTGCAGGGGCCGGTGGCTACACCTTC.

This clone was found a few times. This rearrangement joins TRBV18 to TRBJ2-1; D unresolved. V shed 1 base and J shed 4 bases, with 5 bases lying between them. The CDR3 runs to 13 residues. Germline-derived CDR1 and CDR2 are KGHSH and LQKENI. The CDR3 loop is CASSPRHYNEQFF. In nucleotides, the CDR3 is TGTGCCAGCTCACCACGACATTACAATGAGCAGTTCTTC.

This clone was observed a few times. DNA for the CDR3: TGTGCCATCAGAGACGGGACAGCTGGAAACACCATATATTTT. Its protein is CAIRDGTAGNTIYF. The chain combines TRBV10-3 with TRBJ1-3; TRBD1 agrees at 7 bases. The germline CDR1 and CDR2 sequences are ENHRY and SYGVKD. This CDR3 contains 14 residues. The J segment lost 2 bases and the V segment lost 6 bases, leaving 4 bases of the junction unmatched.

This chain links TRBV10-3 with TRBJ2-6; TRBD1 matches 9 bases. With V trimmed by 7 bases and J by 7 bases, 5 bases remained unmatched. This CDR3 has 14 amino acids. Germline V lookup: CDR1 ENHRY, CDR2 SYGVKD. The CDR3 region has the DNA TGTGCCATCAAGCCACAGGGGGCAGCCAACGTCCTGACTTTC. It translates to CAIKPQGAANVLTF.

This clone has more than one count but fewer than ten. This sequence joins TRBV30 and TRBJ2-1; a possible D gene is TRBD1 (5 bases). The CDR3 covers 12 residues. The V end lost 5 bases, the J end lost 4 bases, and 9 bases lay between the germline ends. CDR1 GTSNPN and CDR2 SVGIG come from the germline V gene (reference sequence). The CDR3 loop reads CAWDRQYNEQFF. The CDR3 region has the DNA TGTGCCTGGGACAGACAATACAATGAGCAGTTCTTC.

This clone appeared a few times. J is TRBJ1-5 and V is TRBV6-6, with 12 nucleotides matching TRBD1. The V gene end was trimmed by 7 bases and the J gene end by 7 bases; junction bases not matched to a gene: 11. Germline loops: CDR1 MNHNY, CDR2 SVGAGI (reference sequence). The CDR3 loop spans 16 amino acids. The CDR3 here is CASTTGTGGFGQPQHF. The CDR3 DNA follows: TGTGCCAGCACCACAGGGACAGGGGGCTTCGGGCAGCCCCAGCATTTT.

This chain connects TRBV6-5 to TRBJ1-2; 7 bases are shared with TRBD1. The CDR3 length is 15 residues. CDR1 is MNHEY and CDR2 is SVGAGI in the germline V gene. The V and J ends lost 5 bases and 5 bases, in that order; junction bases with no gene match: 11. The CDR3 bases are TGTGCCAGCAGTACAAGACAGGGTAGAGATTATGGCTACACCTTC. Translating it yields CASSTRQGRDYGYTF.

The rearrangement joins TRBV28 to TRBJ1-5; TRBD1 might be the D (6 bases). The V gene's germline CDR1 is MDHEN and CDR2 SYDVKM. Trimming stripped 6 bases from V and 7 bases from J, with 16 bases between. This CDR3 is 14 amino acids long. CDR3: CASRPPGAEQPQHF. The DNA of the CDR3 is TGTGCCAGCAGACCTCCAGGGGCGGAGCAGCCCCAGCATTTT.

This clone was picked up a small number of times. The chain recombines TRBV6-6 with TRBJ1-1; D might be TRBD1 (5 bases). In germline, CDR1 is MNHNY, CDR2 SVGAGI (reference sequence). This CDR3 has 13 amino acids. V was cut by 10 bases and J by 5 bases, with 17 bases left in between. The CDR3 is CATTPQGSTEAFF. Here the CDR3 DNA reads TGTGCCACCACTCCGCAGGGAAGTACTGAAGCTTTCTTT.

The chain has TRBV6-1 and TRBJ2-5; D possibly corresponds to TRBD2 (5 bases). Trimming removed 5 bases from V and 4 bases from J, with 17 bases in between. The CDR3 length is 15 residues. From germline, CDR1 is MNHNS and CDR2 SASEGT. The CDR3 reads CASSLSPGKGETQYF. The CDR3 DNA reads as TGTGCCAGCAGTCTCTCCCCGGGGAAGGGAGAGACCCAGTACTTC.

The chain joins TRBV9 to TRBJ1-1; no clear D gene. The CDR3 runs 14 residues. V was shortened by 4 bases and J by 1 base, with 11 bases between the two germline ends. Germline CDR1 SGDLS, CDR2 YYNGEE. The CDR3 loop reads CASSQAGRNTEAFF. CDR3 DNA sequence: TGTGCCAGCAGCCAAGCTGGGAGGAACACTGAAGCTTTCTTT.

The chain links TRBV2 to TRBJ2-7; 9 nucleotides match TRBD2. The CDR3 spans 14 residues. Germline lookup yields CDR1 SNHLY and CDR2 FYNNEI. Trimming at V came to 6 bases and at J to 5 bases, leaving 8 bases not matched to a gene. The CDR3 sequence is CASRDSGRRNEQYF. In DNA form, the CDR3 reads TGTGCCAGCAGGGATAGCGGGAGAAGGAACGAGCAGTACTTC.

CDR3 bases: TGTGCCAGCAGCTTGGTCCTCGACAGCCCCTATGGCTACACCTTC. Its protein is CASSLVLDSPYGYTF. J is TRBJ1-2 and V is TRBV5-8, with D tentatively TRBD1 (5 bases). Trimming removed 0 bases at V and 4 bases at J, with 13 bases between. Germline V gene sequence: CDR1 SGHTS, CDR2 YDEGEE. This CDR3 region has 15 residues.

The chain has TRBV28 and TRBJ2-1; a weak D match, TRBD2 (6 bases). The CDR3 runs to 15 residues. CDR1 and CDR2 (germline): MDHEN, SYDVKM. V was clipped by 5 bases and J by 12 bases, with 23 bases between them. The CDR3 sequence is CASSGGTGAVSGQFF. The CDR3 DNA is TGTGCCAGCAGTGGAGGGACGGGAGCAGTCAGTGGGCAGTTCTTC.

V gene TRBV19 combines with J gene TRBJ1-2; a possible D gene is TRBD1 (6 bases). CDR1 is LNHDA, CDR2 SQIVND, per germline (reference sequence). V lost 0 bases to trimming and J lost 10 bases, with 12 bases between them. The CDR3 covers 13 residues. CDR3 DNA: TGTGCCAGTAGTATAGACAGGGGAAGTTACTACACCTTC. Amino acids: CASSIDRGSYYTF.

This clone was seen more than once but under ten times. This chain uses TRBV30 with TRBJ1-2; D is unclear. Germline CDR1 GTSNPN, CDR2 SVGIG (reference sequence). The CDR3 length is 15 residues. The V end was cut by 0 bases, the J end by 7 bases, with 18 bases between. This chain's CDR3 is CAWSVHSGVSGGYTF. The CDR3, as DNA: TGTGCCTGGAGTGTACATTCCGGGGTGTCGGGTGGCTACACCTTC.

This clone was counted at least ten times. This sequence joins TRBV6-6 and TRBJ2-2, with 8 bases lining up with TRBD2. The V gene's germline CDR1 is MNHNY and CDR2 SVGAGI (reference sequence). With V trimmed by 6 bases and J by 0 bases, 0 bases remained unmatched. The CDR3 spans 14 residues. CDR3 sequence: CASSGRANTGELFF. CDR3 DNA sequence: TGTGCCAGCAGCGGGAGGGCGAACACCGGGGAGCTGTTTTTT.

This clone showed up just a few times. This chain connects TRBV28 to TRBJ1-5; 8 bases fit TRBD1. Germline V gives CDR1 MDHEN, CDR2 SYDVKM. Trimming removed 4 bases from V and 5 bases from J; junction bases left unmatched: 4. This CDR3 has 14 amino acids. The DNA for the CDR3 is TGTGCCAGCAGTTCCGGACAGGGCGATCAGCCCCAGCATTTT. Protein: CASSSGQGDQPQHF.